These 15 T cell receptor beta chains were sequenced from one sample in a study of CD8+CD57+ T cells in acquired aplastic anemia. Using genomic DNA as the template, TCR beta VDJ and CDR3 profiling was carried out. One entry per CDR3 protein results from TCRdb running MiXCR on the reads. The sample records around 200,000 distinct CDR3 sequences, approximately 57% being singletons. Input material: sorted CD4+, CD8+, or CD8+CD57+ T cells (not recorded which) from PBMCs. Source of these receptors: a human donor in good health.

Worth noting for this clonotype: One junction end does not reproduce the germline sequence, and a read error may be involved. The rearrangement joins TRBV11-2 to TRBJ2-1; 8 bases match TRBD2. In germline, CDR1 is SGHAT, CDR2 FQNNGV. CDR3 length: 14 residues. CDR3 residues: CASSQIRAGGVAFF. The CDR3 DNA is TGCGCCAGCAGCCAAATCCGGGCGGGAGGAGTCGCGTTCTTC.

The chain uses TRBV14 and TRBJ1-6, with D hard to call. V dropped 1 base and J dropped 9 bases, with 4 bases sitting between them. Germline values: CDR1 SGHDN, CDR2 FVKESK. CDR3 length equals 12 residues. The CDR3 DNA sequence: TGTGCCAGCAGCCAAGGGAGTTCACCCCTCCACTTT. The encoded protein is CASSQGSSPLHF. The full variable domain, its missing parts supplied by reference TRBV14 and TRBJ1-6, is EAGVTQFPSHSVIEKGQTVTLRCDPISGHDNLYWYRRVMGKEIKFLLHFVKESKQDESGMPNNRFLAERTGGTYSTLKVQPAELEDSGVYFCASSQGSSPLHFGNGTRLTVT.

This clonotype is a singleton in its sample. This chain joins TRBV20-1 and TRBJ2-7, with D unresolved. Trimming left V 1 base short and J 0 bases short, with 10 bases between. The CDR3 extends over 14 amino acids. The germline CDR1 and CDR2 sequences are DFQATT and SNEGSKA (reference sequence). Written as DNA, the CDR3 is TGCAGTGCTAGAGGGCTACCCGGCTCCTACGAGCAGTACTTC. The encoded protein is CSARGLPGSYEQYF.

The rearrangement joins TRBV5-1 to TRBJ2-5; 9 bases fit TRBD1. CDR1 and CDR2 (germline): SGHRS, YFSETQ. The CDR3 runs to 10 residues. J lost 13 bases, V lost 3 bases, and 1 base had no gene match. CDR3 bases: TGCGCCAGCAGCTCGGGACAGGGGTACTTC. This codes for CASSSGQGYF.

V and J are TRBV2 and TRBJ2-7, with unresolved D. The CDR3 is 13 residues long. V was cut by 5 bases and J by 6 bases, with 14 bases left in between. Germline V gene lookup returns CDR1 SNHLY and CDR2 FYNNEI. The CDR3 region has the DNA TGTGCCAGCAGTCGATACGGTAGATTCGAGCAGTACTTC. It codes for CASSRYGRFEQYF.

The chain couples TRBV10-3 to TRBJ2-3; TRBD1 is a possible D gene (6 bases). Germline V gives CDR1 ENHRY, CDR2 SYGVKD. The germline V and J ends were trimmed by 4 bases and 5 bases, with 22 bases remaining between them. The CDR3 totals 17 residues. CDR3: CAISGNPGAAGQDTQYF. In DNA form, the CDR3 reads TGTGCCATCAGTGGAAATCCAGGGGCCGCTGGACAAGATACGCAGTATTTT.

The rearrangement links TRBV10-3 to TRBJ1-5, with D possibly matching TRBD1 (6 bases). CDR1 and CDR2 from the germline V gene are ENHRY and SYGVKD. Trimming took 10 bases from V and 4 from J, leaving 17 bases between them. The CDR3 is 14 amino acids. CDR3 in amino acids: CATQTGALNQPQHF. CDR3 bases: TGTGCCACGCAGACAGGCGCTCTTAATCAGCCCCAGCATTTT.

The CDR3 loop reads CSARDPGELFF. The DNA for the CDR3 is TGCAGTGCTAGAGATCCCGGGGAGCTGTTTTTT. The chain links TRBV20-1 to TRBJ2-2; D not resolved. From germline, CDR1 is DFQATT and CDR2 SNEGSKA (reference sequence). CDR3 length: 11 residues. Trimming removed 0 bases from V and 6 bases from J, with 2 bases in between.

The chain combines TRBV11-2 with TRBJ2-7; 9 positions agree with TRBD1. V lost 5 bases, J lost 4 bases, and 6 bases stayed unmatched. The germline V gene encodes CDR1 SGHAT and CDR2 FQNNGV. This CDR3 is 14 amino acids long. CDR3 protein: CASSPPGQGYEQYF. For the CDR3, the DNA is TGTGCCAGCAGCCCGCCGGGACAGGGATACGAGCAGTACTTC.

This clonotype has only a few counts. The rearrangement uses TRBV10-3 and TRBJ1-6; possibly TRBD1 for D (5 bases). The germline V gene encodes CDR1 ENHRY and CDR2 SYGVKD. This CDR3 has 14 amino acids. The germline V and J ends were trimmed by 2 bases and 5 bases, with 7 bases remaining between them. Here the CDR3 reads CAISEGGDNSPLHF. DNA for the CDR3: TGTGCCATCAGTGAGGGGGGTGATAATTCACCCCTCCACTTT.

The chain is built from TRBV10-2 and TRBJ1-5; TRBD1 is a possible D gene (5 bases). The CDR3 loop spans 15 amino acids. Germline values: CDR1 WSHSY, CDR2 SAAADI. The ends were cut back, 7 bases at V and 1 base at J, with 14 bases in the middle. DNA for the CDR3: TGCGCCAGCACTCCAGGGCAGGGAAGCAATCAGCCCCAGCATTTT. Residues: CASTPGQGSNQPQHF.

This clonotype has at least ten counts. The chain carries TRBV19 and TRBJ2-7, with D tentatively TRBD1 (6 bases). V lost 5 bases and J lost 1, with 9 bases in between. CDR3 length: 13 amino acids. The germline V gene encodes CDR1 LNHDA and CDR2 SQIVND (reference sequence). CDR3: CASSFGQSYEQYF. DNA of the CDR3: TGTGCCAGTAGTTTTGGACAGTCCTACGAGCAGTACTTC.

This clonotype was recorded at least ten times. CDR3 sequence reads: CASSGPGGAGNQPQHF. CDR3 bases: TGTGCCAGTAGTGGGCCAGGGGGCGCCGGCAATCAGCCCCAGCATTTT. The V gene is TRBV19, the J gene TRBJ1-5; TRBD1 agrees at 8 bases. There are 16 residues in the CDR3. The V gene's germline CDR1 is LNHDA and CDR2 SQIVND (reference sequence). After removal of 5 bases from V and 2 bases from J, the junction contained 8 bases not matched to a gene.

This clonotype was observed at least ten times. The V call is TRBV11-1, the J call TRBJ2-1; perhaps TRBD1 as D (5 bases). V lost 5 bases to trimming and J lost 6 bases, with 11 bases between them. Germline V lookup: CDR1 SGHAT, CDR2 FQDESV (reference sequence). The CDR3 sequence is 13 residues long. The CDR3 here is CASSPGFGNEQFF. The CDR3 DNA follows: TGTGCCAGCAGCCCAGGGTTTGGCAATGAGCAGTTCTTC.

This chain links TRBV29-1 with TRBJ1-1; possible D gene TRBD1, 5 bases. The CDR3 runs 13 residues. The V end lost 4 bases, the J end lost 7 bases, and 16 bases lay between the germline ends. The germline V gene encodes CDR1 SQVTM and CDR2 ANQGSEA. The CDR3 DNA follows: TGCAGCGTTGGGGGCGCCACCCGGGTTGAAGCTTTCTTT. This sequence encodes CSVGGATRVEAFF.